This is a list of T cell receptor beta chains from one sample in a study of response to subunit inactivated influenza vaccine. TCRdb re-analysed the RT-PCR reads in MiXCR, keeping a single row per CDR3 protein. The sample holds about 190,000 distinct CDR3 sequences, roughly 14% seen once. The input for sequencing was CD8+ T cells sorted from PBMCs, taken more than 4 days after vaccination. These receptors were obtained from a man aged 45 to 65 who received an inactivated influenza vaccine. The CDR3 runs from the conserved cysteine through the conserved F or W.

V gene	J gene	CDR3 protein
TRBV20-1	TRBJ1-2	CCARDMGDRVYGYGYTF
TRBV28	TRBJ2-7	CASSLPDRAPGLDSDEQYF
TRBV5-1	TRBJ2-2	CASRRVGTGELFF
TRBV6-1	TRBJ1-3	CASSPLGSSGNTIYF
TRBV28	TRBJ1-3	CASSPDSTRGNTIYF
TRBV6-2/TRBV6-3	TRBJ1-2	CASSYLADDGYTF
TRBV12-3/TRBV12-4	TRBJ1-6	CASSFTQQYSPLHF
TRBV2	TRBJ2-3	CASSEGVASSTQYF
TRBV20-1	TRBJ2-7	CSALGPQIHEQYF
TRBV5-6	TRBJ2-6	CASRVETGSGANVLTF
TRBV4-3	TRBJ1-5	CASSQKLQGGGNQPQHF
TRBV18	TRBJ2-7	CASSPSQVLYEQYF
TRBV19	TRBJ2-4	CASSTGAGNIQYF
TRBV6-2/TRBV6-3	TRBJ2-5	CASSYSIPGIAGTASGEETQYF
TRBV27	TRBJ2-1	CASSLSQGLGYEQFF
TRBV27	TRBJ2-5	CASSPTSGLAPETQYF
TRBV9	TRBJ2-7	CASSAGTSVSYEQYF
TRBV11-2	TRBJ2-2	CASSPTWGNTGELFF
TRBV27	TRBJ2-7	CASSFSGAEQYF
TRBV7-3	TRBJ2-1	CASSFYGPSSYNEQFF
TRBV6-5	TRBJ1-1	CASSYSEGNTEAFF
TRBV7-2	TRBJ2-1	CASSLGTGTGYNEQFF
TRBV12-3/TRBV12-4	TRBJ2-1	CASRPGDSYNEQFF
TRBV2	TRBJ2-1	CASIVAGGTDEQFF
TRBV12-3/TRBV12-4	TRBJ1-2	CASRGGNYGYTF
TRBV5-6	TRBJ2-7	CASSLGQSPYEQYF
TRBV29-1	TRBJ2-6	CSAEGISGANVLTF
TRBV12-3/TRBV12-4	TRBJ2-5	CASSLSGGQETQYF
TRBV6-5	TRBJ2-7	CASSYSGGPLYEQYF
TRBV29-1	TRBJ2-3	CSVEDSLDPTDTQYF
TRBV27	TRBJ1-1	CASSFSWVNTEAFF
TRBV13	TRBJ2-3	CASSPASGSADTQYF
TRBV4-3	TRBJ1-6	CASSQDGESSYNSPLHF
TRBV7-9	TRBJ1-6	CASSLVAGANSPLHF
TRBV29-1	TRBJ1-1	CSAGSGGRTEAFF
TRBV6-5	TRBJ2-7	CASSYSTSGGLEQYF
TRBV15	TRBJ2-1	CATERGGTGIYNEQFF
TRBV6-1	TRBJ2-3	CASRTLWNTDTQYF
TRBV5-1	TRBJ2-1	CASSLEDRGRDSEQFF
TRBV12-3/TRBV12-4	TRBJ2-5	CASSLDGRGGRETQYF
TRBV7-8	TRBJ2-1	CASSSPGPYNEQFF
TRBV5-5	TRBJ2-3	CASSPTLGVTDTQYF
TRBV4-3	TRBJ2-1	CASSQDGTSGSYEQFF
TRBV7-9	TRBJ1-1	CASSLEAGTVNTEAFF
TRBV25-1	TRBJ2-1	CATRTGMGNNEQFF
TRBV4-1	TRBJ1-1	CASSQGDLNTEAFF
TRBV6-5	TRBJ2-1	CASSWTGQSHNEQFF
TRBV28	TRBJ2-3	CANSKGLAATDTQYF
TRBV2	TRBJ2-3	CASSEGGKSTDTQYF
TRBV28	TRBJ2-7	CASRQLRDTFF
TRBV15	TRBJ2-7	CATSTRAGQESYEQYF
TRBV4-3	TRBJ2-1	CASSQRTSGAWDEQFF
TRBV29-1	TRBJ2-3	CSVARTSGSTDTQYF